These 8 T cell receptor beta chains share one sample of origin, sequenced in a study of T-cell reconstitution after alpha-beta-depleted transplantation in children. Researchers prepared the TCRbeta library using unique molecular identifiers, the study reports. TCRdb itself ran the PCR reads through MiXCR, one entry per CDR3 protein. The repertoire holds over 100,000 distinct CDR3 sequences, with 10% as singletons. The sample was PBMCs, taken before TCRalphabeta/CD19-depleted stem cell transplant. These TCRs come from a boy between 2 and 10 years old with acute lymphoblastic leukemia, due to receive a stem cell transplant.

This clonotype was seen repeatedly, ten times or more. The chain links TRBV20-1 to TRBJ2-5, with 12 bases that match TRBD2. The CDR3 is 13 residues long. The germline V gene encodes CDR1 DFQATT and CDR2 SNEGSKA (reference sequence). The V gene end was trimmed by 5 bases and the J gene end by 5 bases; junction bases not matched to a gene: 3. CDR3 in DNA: TGCAGTGCTTGGGGACTAGCGGGCGAGACCCAGTACTTC. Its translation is CSAWGLAGETQYF.

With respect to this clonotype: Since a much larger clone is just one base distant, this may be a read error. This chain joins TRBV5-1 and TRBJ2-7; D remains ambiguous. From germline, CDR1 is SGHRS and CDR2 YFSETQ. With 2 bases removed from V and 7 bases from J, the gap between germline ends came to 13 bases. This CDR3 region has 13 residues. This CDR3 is CASSLYFDDEQYF. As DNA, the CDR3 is TGCGCCAGCAGCTTATATTTTGACGATGAGCAGTACTTC.

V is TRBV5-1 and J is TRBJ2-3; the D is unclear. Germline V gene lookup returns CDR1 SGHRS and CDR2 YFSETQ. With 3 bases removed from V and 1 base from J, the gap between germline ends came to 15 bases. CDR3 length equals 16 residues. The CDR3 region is CASSSGAVWGTDTQYF. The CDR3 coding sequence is TGCGCCAGCAGCTCTGGTGCGGTTTGGGGCACAGATACGCAGTATTTT.

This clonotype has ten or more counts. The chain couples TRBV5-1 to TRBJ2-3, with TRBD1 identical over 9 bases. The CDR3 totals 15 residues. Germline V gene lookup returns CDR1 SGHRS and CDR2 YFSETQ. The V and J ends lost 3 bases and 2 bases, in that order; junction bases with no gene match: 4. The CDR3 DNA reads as TGCGCCAGCAGCTGGGGACAGGGCCTCACAGATACGCAGTATTTT. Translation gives CASSWGQGLTDTQYF. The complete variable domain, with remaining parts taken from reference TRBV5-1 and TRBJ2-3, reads KAGVTQTPRYLIKTRGQQVTLSCSPISGHRSVSWYQQTPGQGLQFLFEYFSETQRNKGNFPGRFSGRQFSNSRSEMNVSTLELGDSALYLCASSWGQGLTDTQYFGPGTRLTVL.

The CDR3 is CSALDRGSFQPQHF. The CDR3 coding sequence is TGCAGTGCCCTGGACAGGGGCTCATTTCAGCCCCAGCATTTT. This chain joins TRBV20-1 and TRBJ1-5, with TRBD1 matching over 9 bases. J lost 6 bases, V lost 6 bases, and 9 bases had no gene match. The CDR3 extends over 14 amino acids. The germline V gene has CDR1 DFQATT and CDR2 SNEGSKA (reference sequence).

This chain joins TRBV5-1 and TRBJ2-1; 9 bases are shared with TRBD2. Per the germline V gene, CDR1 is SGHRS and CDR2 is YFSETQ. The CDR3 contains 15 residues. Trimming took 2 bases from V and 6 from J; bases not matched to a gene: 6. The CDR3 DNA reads TGCGCCAGCAGCTTCTTAGCGGGAGCTGGCAATGAGCAGTTCTTC. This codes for CASSFLAGAGNEQFF.

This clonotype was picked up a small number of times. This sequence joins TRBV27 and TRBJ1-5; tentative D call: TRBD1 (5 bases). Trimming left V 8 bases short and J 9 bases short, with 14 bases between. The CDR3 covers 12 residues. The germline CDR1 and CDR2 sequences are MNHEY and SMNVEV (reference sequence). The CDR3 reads CASQGGRGPQHF. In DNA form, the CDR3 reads TGTGCCAGCCAGGGAGGCCGCGGGCCCCAGCATTTT.

The CDR3 here is CASSLGRATVTGANVLTF. The CDR3 DNA follows: TGCGCCAGCAGCTTGGGAAGGGCCACAGTCACTGGGGCCAACGTCCTGACTTTC. The chain has TRBV5-1 and TRBJ2-6; the D is unclear. V shed 0 bases and J shed 2 bases, with 15 bases lying between them. This CDR3 has 18 residues. CDR1 is SGHRS and CDR2 is YFSETQ in the germline V gene.